The present T cell receptor (beta chain) was sequenced within a study of blood T cell repertoires in COVID-19. About the study: Italy, Spain and the United States were the sources of the convalescent and acute COVID-19 samples.

This clone was observed a handful of times. Distinct nucleotide sequences in the sample also encode this CDR3. The CDR3 runs 15 residues. Trimming took off 0 bases at V and 0 bases at J, with 9 bases between the two ends. Germline V gene data show CDR1 as MNHEY and CDR2 as SMNVEV (reference sequence). Per the study methods: Scientists estimated how many nucleated cells there were by amplifying reference gene primers. Some clones are missing from TCRdb's copy, which holds only in-frame ones; the method was immunoSEQ multiplex PCR. V and J calls and clone size are given by that table; D and trimming were obtained from the DNA. The sample consists of around 60,000 clones, around 89% of them appearing once.

Sequencing used peripheral blood. The rearrangement joins TRBV27 to TRBJ2-7, with unresolved D. The sequence derives from a man aged 55 to 69 with active COVID-19. Here the CDR3 reads CASSLSVGRSYEQYF. DNA for the CDR3: TGTGCCAGCAGTTTATCGGTCGGTCGCTCCTACGAGCAGTACTTC.